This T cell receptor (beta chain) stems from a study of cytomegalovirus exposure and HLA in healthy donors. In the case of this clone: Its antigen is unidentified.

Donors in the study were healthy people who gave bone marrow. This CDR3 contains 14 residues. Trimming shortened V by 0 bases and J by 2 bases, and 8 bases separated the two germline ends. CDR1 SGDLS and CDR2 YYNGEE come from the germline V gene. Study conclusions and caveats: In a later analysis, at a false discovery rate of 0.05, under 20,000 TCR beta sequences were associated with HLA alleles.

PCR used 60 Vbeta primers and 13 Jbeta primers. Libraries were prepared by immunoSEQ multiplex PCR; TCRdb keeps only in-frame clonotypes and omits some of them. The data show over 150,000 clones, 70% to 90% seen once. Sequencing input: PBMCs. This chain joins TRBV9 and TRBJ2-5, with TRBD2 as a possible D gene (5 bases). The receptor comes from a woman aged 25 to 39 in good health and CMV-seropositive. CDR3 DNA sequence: TGTGCCAGCAGCGTAGGACCGGGGCAAGAGACCCAGTACTTC. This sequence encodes CASSVGPGQETQYF.